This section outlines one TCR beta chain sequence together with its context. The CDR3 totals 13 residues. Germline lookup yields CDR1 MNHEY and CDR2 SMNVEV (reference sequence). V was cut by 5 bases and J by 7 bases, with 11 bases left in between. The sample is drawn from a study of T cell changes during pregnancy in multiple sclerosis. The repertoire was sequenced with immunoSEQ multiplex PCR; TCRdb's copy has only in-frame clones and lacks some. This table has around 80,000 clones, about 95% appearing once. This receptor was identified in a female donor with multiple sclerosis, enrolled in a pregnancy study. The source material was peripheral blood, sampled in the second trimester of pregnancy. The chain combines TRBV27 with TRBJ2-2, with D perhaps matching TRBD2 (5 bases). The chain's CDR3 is CASSTGVGGELFF. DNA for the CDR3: TGTGCCAGCAGTACCGGGGTGGGCGGGGAGCTGTTTTTT.